This is a list of T cell receptor beta chains from one sample in a study of T cell changes during pregnancy in multiple sclerosis. Sequencing used immunoSEQ multiplex PCR; TCRdb keeps in-frame clones, though not all of them. The sample holds just under 100,000 clones, 93% seen once. The input for sequencing was peripheral blood, taken after pregnancy. The source of these receptors is a female donor with multiple sclerosis, enrolled in a pregnancy study. Each CDR3 is given with its conserved first and last residue. Each record gives: V gene, CDR3 protein.

V: TRBV30; CDR3: CAWIIGAFEAFF
V: TRBV6-6; CDR3: CASSQREGYEQYF
V: TRBV27; CDR3: CASSPSGFYPEAFF
V: TRBV9; CDR3: CASSERTVSYNEQFF
V: TRBV28; CDR3: CASSSFVREGTDTQYF
V: TRBV27; CDR3: CASSSSGSEQYF
V: TRBV15; CDR3: CATSRERGGLDVLTF
V: TRBV13; CDR3: CASSHRGSNQPQHF
V: TRBV5-1; CDR3: CASSRTGNGYTF
V: TRBV19; CDR3: CATSGLSYEQYF
V: TRBV29-1; CDR3: CSVVGGAYYEQYF
V: TRBV5-1; CDR3: CASSLALPGVGETQYF
V: TRBV4-2; CDR3: CASSQGSLAELYNEQFF
V: TRBV18; CDR3: CASSPPRTSGRTDTQYF
V: TRBV28; CDR3: CASSLDRAEQYF
V: TRBV11-2; CDR3: CASSFLVGLQYNEQFF
V: TRBV7-9; CDR3: CASSLEDSSYEQYF
V: TRBV27; CDR3: CASSLNQGAGYGYTF
V: TRBV30; CDR3: CAWRPVRQGYEQYF
V: TRBV4-1; CDR3: CASTLGGGNYGYTF
V: TRBV11-2; CDR3: CASSLVGSGRKTDTQYF
V: TRBV4-1; CDR3: CASSFGLAGYNEQFF
V: TRBV18; CDR3: CASSPRATTGFTEAFF
V: TRBV28; CDR3: CASRGDTSGRTDTQYF
V: TRBV7-6; CDR3: CASSLGSGTYEQYF
V: TRBV18; CDR3: CASSPLRASPGETQYF
V: TRBV9; CDR3: CASSVRGGDTQYF
V: TRBV27; CDR3: CASSMDRPTDTQYF
V: TRBV30; CDR3: CAWTKGQIRDSGANVLTF
V: TRBV18; CDR3: CASSRADNEQFF
V: TRBV30; CDR3: CAWSVRQGAFEQYF
V: TRBV27; CDR3: CASFGGRLAGMGVMYNEQFF